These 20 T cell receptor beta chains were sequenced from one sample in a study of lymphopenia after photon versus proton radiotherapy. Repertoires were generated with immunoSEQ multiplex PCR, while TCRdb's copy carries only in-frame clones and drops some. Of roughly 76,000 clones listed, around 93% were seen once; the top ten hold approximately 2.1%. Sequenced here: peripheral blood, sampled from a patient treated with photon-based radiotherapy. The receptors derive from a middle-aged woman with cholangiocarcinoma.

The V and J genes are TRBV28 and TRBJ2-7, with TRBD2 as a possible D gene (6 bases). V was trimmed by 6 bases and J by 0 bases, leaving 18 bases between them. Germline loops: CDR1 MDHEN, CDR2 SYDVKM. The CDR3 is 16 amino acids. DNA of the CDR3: TGTGCCAGCAGGCCTGCCGGGACTTTTAGCTCCTACGAGCAGTACTTC. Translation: CASRPAGTFSSYEQYF. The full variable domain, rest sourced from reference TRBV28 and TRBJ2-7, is DVKVTQSSRYLVKRTGEKVFLECVQDMDHENMFWYRQDPGLGLRLIYFSYDVKMKEKGDIPEGYSVSREKKERFSLILESASTNQTSMYLCASRPAGTFSSYEQYFGPGTRLTVT.

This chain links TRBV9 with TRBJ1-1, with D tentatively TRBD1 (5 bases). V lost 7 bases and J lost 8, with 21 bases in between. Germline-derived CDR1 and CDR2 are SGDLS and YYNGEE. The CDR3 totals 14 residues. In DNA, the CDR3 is TGTGCCAGCGAAACCGGGACCGGAGGTGGGGAAGCTTTCTTT. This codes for CASETGTGGGEAFF.

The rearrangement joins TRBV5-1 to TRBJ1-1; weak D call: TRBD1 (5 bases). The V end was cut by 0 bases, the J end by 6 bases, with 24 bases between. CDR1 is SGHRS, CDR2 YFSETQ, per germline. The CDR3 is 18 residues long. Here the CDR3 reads CASSLVGAGLNGKAEAFF. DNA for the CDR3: TGCGCCAGCAGCTTGGTTGGGGCGGGCCTGAACGGGAAAGCTGAAGCTTTCTTT. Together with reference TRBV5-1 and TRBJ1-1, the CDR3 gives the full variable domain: KAGVTQTPRYLIKTRGQQVTLSCSPISGHRSVSWYQQTPGQGLQFLFEYFSETQRNKGNFPGRFSGRQFSNSRSEMNVSTLELGDSALYLCASSLVGAGLNGKAEAFFGQGTRLTVV.

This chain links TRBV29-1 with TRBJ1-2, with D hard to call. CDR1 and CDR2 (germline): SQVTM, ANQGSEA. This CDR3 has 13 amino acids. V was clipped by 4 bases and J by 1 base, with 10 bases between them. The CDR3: CSVVRRFNYGYTF. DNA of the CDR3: TGCAGCGTTGTTAGGAGATTTAACTATGGCTACACCTTC.

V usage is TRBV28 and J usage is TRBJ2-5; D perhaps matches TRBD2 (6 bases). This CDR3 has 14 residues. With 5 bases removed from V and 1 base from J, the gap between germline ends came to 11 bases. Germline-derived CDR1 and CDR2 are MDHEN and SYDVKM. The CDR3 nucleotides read TGTGCCAGCAGTCCCGGAGGGGTCCAAGAGACCCAGTACTTC. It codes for CASSPGGVQETQYF.

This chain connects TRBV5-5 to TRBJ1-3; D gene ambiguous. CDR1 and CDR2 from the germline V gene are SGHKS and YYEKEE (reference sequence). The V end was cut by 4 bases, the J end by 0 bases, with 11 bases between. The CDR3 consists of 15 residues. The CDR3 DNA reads TGTGCCAGCAGCCGTGACGGGATCTCTGGAAACACCATATATTTT. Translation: CASSRDGISGNTIYF.

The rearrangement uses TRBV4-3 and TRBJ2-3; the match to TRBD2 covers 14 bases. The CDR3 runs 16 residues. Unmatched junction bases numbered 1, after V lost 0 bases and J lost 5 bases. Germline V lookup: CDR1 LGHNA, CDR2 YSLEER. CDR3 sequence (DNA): TGCGCCAGCAGCCAAGATGGGACTAGCGGGGGAGATACGCAGTATTTT. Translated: CASSQDGTSGGDTQYF.

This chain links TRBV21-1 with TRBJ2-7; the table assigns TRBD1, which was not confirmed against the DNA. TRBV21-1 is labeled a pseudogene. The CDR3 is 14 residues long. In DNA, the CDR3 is TGTGCCAGCGGCGGGGACAGGGCCACCTACGAGCAGTACTTC. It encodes CASGGDRATYEQYF.

CDR3 bases: TGTGCCAGCAGTTACTCGAAGGGGGTTAATGAAAAACTGTTTTTT. The encoded protein is CASSYSKGVNEKLFF. The V gene is TRBV6-5, the J gene TRBJ1-4; D may be TRBD1 (6 bases). CDR1 is MNHEY, CDR2 SVGAGI, per germline. The CDR3 has 15 residues. V was shortened by 0 bases and J by 4 bases, with 9 bases between the two germline ends.

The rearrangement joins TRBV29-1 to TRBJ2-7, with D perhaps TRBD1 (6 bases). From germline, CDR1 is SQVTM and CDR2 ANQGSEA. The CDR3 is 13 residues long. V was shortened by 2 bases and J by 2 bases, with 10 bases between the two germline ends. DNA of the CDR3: TGCAGCGTTGAAATCAGGGACACCTACGAGCAGTACTTC. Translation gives CSVEIRDTYEQYF.

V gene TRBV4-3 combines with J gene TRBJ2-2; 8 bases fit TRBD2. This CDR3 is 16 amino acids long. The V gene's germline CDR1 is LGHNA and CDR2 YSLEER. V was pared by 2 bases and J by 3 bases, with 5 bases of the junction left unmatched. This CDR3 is CASSQSSGSHTGELFF. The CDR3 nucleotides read TGCGCCAGCAGCCAATCAAGCGGGAGCCACACCGGGGAGCTGTTTTTT.

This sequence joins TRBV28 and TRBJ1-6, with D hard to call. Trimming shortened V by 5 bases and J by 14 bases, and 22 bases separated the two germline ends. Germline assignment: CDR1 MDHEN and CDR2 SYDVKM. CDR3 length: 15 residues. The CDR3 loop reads CASSGSSKNFGTLHF. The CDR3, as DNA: TGTGCCAGCAGTGGGAGCTCAAAAAATTTCGGGACCCTCCACTTT. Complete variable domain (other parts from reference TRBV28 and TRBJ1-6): DVKVTQSSRYLVKRTGEKVFLECVQDMDHENMFWYRQDPGLGLRLIYFSYDVKMKEKGDIPEGYSVSREKKERFSLILESASTNQTSMYLCASSGSSKNFGTLHFGNGTRLTVT.

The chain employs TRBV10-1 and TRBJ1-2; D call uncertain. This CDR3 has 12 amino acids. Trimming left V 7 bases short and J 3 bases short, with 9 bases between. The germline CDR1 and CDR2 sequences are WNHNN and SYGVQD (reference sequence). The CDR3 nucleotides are TGCGCCAGCAAAAACTGGGACTATGGCTACACCTTC. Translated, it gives CASKNWDYGYTF.

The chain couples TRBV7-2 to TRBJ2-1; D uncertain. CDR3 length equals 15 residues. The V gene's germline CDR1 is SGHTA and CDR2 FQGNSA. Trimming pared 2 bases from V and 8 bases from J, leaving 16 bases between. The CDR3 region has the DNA TGTGCCAGCAGCTTAAATCTGGGGTTGTATGATGAGCAGTTCTTC. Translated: CASSLNLGLYDEQFF.

CDR3 in amino acids: CASSFLENEQYF. Here the CDR3 DNA reads TGTGCCAGCAGCTTTTTGGAGAACGAGCAGTACTTC. The chain carries TRBV7-2 and TRBJ2-7, with D hard to call. The germline gives CDR1 SGHTA, CDR2 FQGNSA. This CDR3 is built from 12 residues. Trimming pared 3 bases from V and 5 bases from J, leaving 8 bases between.

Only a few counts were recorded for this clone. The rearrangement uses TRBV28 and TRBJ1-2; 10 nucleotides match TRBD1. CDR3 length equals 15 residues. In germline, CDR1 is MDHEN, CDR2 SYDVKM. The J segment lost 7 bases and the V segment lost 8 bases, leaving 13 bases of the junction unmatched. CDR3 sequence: CASGTGTGVISGYTF. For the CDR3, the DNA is TGTGCCAGCGGAACCGGGACAGGGGTTATCTCTGGCTACACCTTC.

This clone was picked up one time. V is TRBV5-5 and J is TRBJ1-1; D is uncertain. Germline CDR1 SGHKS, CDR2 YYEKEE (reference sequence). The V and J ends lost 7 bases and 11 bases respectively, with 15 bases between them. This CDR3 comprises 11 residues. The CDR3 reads CASQRESAAFF. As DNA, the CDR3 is TGTGCCAGCCAGAGGGAGTCCGCGGCTTTCTTT. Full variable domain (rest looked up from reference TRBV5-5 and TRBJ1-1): DAGVTQSPTHLIKTRGQQVTLRCSPISGHKSVSWYQQVLGQGPQFIFQYYEKEERGRGNFPDRFSARQFPNYSSELNVNALLLGDSALYLCASQRESAAFFGQGTRLTVV.

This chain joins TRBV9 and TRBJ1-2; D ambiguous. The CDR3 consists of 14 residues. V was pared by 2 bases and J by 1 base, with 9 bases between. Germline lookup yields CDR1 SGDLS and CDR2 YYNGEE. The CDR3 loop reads CASSVGNLNYGYTF. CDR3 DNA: TGTGCCAGCAGCGTTGGAAACCTTAACTATGGCTACACCTTC.

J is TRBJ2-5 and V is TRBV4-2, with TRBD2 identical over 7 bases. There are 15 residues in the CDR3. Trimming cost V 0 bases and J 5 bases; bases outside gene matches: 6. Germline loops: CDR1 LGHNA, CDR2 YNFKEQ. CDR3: CASSQDPSGSETQYF. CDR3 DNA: TGTGCCAGCAGCCAAGATCCTAGCGGCAGTGAGACCCAGTACTTC.

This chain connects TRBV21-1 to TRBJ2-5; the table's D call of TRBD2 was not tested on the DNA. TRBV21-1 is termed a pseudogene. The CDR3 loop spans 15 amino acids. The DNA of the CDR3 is TGTGCCAGCAGCGCCCTTGGGAGGGCGTTGGAGACCCAGTACTTC. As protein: CASSALGRALETQYF.